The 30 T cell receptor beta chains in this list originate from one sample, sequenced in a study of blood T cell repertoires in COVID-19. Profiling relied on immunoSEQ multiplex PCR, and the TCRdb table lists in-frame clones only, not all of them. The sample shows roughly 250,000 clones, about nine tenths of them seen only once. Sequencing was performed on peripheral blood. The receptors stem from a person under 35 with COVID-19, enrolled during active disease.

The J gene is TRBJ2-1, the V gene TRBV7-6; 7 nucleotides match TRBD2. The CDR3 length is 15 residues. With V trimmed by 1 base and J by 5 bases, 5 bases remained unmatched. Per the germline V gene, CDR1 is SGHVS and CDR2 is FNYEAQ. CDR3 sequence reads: CASSLGLGLNNEQFF. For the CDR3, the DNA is TGTGCCAGCAGCTTAGGACTGGGACTAAACAATGAGCAGTTCTTC.

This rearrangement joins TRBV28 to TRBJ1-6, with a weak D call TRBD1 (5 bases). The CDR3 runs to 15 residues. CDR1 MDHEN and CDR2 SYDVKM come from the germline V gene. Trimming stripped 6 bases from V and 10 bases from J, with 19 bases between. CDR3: CASRPEEGLASPLHF. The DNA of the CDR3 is TGTGCCAGCAGGCCTGAGGAGGGACTGGCCTCACCCCTCCACTTT.

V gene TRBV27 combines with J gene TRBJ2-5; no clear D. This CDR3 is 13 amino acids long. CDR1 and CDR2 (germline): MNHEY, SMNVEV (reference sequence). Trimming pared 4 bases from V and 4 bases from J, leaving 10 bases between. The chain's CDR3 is CASSYPFVETQYF. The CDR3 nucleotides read TGTGCCAGCAGTTATCCCTTTGTAGAGACCCAGTACTTC.

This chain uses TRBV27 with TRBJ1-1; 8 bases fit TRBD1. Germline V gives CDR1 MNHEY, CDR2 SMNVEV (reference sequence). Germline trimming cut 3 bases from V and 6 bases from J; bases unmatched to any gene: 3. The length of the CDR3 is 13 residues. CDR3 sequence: CASSFDRGAEAFF. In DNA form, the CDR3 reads TGTGCCAGCAGTTTCGACAGGGGCGCTGAAGCTTTCTTT.

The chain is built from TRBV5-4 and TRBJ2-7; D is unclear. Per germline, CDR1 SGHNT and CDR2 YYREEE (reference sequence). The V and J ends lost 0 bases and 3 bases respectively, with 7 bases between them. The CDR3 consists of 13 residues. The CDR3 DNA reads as TGTGCCAGCAGCTTGGTTCCCAACTACGAGCAGTACTTC. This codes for CASSLVPNYEQYF.

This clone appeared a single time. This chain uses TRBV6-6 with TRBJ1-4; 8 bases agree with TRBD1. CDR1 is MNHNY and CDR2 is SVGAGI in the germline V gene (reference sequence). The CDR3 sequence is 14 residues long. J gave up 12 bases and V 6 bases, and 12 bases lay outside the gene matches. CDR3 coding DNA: TGTGCCAGCAGCCTCCGACAGGGGCAAGGAGAACTGTTTTTT. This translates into CASSLRQGQGELFF.

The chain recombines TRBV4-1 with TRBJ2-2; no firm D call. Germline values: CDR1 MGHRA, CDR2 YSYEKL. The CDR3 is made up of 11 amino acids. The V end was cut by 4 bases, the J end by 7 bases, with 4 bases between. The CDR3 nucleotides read TGCGCCAGCAGCCTACACGGGGAGCTGTTTTTT. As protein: CASSLHGELFF.

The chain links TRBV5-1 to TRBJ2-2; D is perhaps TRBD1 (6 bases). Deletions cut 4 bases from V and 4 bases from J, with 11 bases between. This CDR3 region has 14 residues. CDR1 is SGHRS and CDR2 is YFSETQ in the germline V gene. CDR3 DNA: TGCGCCAGCAGCGCAGGACAGCTCACCGGGGAGCTGTTTTTT. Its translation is CASSAGQLTGELFF.

CDR3 loop: CASSILAGVGNEQFF. CDR3 sequence (DNA): TGTGCCAGTAGTATACTAGCGGGAGTAGGGAATGAGCAGTTCTTC. The chain uses TRBV19 and TRBJ2-1; 10 bases line up with TRBD2. The trim removed 2 bases at V and 7 bases at J, leaving 5 bases unmatched. Germline V gene lookup returns CDR1 LNHDA and CDR2 SQIVND (reference sequence). This CDR3 is 15 amino acids long. Full variable domain (remainder filled in from reference TRBV19 and TRBJ2-1): DGGITQSPKYLFRKEGQNVTLSCEQNLNHDAMYWYRQDPGQGLRLIYYSQIVNDFQKGDIAEGYSVSREKKESFPLTVTSAQKNPTAFYLCASSILAGVGNEQFFGPGTRLTVL.

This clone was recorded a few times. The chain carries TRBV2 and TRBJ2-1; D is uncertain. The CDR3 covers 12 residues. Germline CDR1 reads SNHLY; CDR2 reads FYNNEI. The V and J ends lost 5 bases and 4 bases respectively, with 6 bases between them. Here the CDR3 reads CASSRSYNEQFF. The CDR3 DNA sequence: TGTGCCAGCAGTCGGTCATACAATGAGCAGTTCTTC.

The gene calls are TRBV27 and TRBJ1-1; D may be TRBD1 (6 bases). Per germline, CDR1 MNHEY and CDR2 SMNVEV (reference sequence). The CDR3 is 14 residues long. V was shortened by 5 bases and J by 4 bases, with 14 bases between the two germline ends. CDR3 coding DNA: TGTGCCAGCAGTGAGGAGACAGGTATCACTGAAGCTTTCTTT. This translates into CASSEETGITEAFF.

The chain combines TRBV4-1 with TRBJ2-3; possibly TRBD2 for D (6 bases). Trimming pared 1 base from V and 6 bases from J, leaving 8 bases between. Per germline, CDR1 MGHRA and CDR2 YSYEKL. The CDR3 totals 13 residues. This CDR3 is CASSQGREDTQYF. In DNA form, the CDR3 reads TGCGCCAGCAGCCAAGGCCGGGAGGATACGCAGTATTTT.

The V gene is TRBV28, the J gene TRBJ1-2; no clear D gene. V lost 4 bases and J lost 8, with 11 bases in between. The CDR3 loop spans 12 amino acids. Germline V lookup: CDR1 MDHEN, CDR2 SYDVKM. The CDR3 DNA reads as TGTGCCAGCAGTTCCCTGGGCAAGGGCTACACCTTC. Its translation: CASSSLGKGYTF.

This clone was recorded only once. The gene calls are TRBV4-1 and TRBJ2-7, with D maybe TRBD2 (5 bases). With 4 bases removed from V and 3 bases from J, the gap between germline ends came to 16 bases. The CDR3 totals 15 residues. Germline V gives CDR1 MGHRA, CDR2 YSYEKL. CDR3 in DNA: TGCGCCAGCAGCCGCCCTAGCCCACCTAGCTACGAGCAGTACTTC. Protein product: CASSRPSPPSYEQYF.

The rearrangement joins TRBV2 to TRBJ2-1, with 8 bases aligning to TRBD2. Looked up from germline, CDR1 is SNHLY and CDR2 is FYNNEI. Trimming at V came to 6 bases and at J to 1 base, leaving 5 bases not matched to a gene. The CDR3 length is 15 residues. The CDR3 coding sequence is TGTGCCAGCAGAAACACTAGCGGATCCTACAATGAGCAGTTCTTC. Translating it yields CASRNTSGSYNEQFF.

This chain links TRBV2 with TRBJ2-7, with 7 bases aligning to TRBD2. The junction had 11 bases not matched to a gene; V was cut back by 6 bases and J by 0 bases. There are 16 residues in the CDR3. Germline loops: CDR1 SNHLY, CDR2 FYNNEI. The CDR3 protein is CASRSRLADYSYEQYF. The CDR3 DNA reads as TGTGCCAGCAGGTCCCGACTAGCAGATTACTCCTACGAGCAGTACTTC.

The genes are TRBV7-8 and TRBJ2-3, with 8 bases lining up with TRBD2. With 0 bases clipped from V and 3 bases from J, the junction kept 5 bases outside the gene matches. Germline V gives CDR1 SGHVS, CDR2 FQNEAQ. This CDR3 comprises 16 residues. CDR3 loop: CASSLAVGRATDTQYF. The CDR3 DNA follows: TGTGCCAGCAGCTTAGCGGTCGGGAGGGCAACAGATACGCAGTATTTT.

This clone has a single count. CDR3 in DNA: TGTGCCAGCAGCTTTTCAACAAGCACCGGGGAGCTGTTTTTT. Residues: CASSFSTSTGELFF. The rearrangement uses TRBV7-2 and TRBJ2-2; D uncertain. Germline loops: CDR1 SGHTA, CDR2 FQGNSA. This CDR3 spans 14 amino acids. Trimming removed 3 bases at V and 4 bases at J, with 9 bases between.

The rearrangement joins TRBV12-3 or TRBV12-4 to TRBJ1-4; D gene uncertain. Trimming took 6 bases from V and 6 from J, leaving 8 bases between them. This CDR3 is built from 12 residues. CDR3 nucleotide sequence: TGTGCCAGCAGCTACGGGTATGAAAAACTGTTTTTT. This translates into CASSYGYEKLFF.

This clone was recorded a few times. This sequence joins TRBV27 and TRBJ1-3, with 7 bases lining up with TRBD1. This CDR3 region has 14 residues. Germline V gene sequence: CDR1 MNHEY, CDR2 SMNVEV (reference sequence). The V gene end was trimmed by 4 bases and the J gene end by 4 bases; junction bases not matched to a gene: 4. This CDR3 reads CASSSGTAGNTIYF. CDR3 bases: TGTGCCAGCAGTTCCGGGACAGCGGGAAACACCATATATTTT.

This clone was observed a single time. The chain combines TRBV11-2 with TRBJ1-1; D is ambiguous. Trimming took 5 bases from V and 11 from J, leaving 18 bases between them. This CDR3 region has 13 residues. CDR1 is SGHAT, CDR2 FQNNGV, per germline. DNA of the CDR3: TGTGCCAGCAGCCTAGGAGCCCCTCTTTTCGCTTTCTTT. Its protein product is CASSLGAPLFAFF. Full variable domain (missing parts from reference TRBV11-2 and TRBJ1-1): EAGVAQSPRYKIIEKRQSVAFWCNPISGHATLYWYQQILGQGPKLLIQFQNNGVVDDSQLPKDRFSAERLKGVDSTLKIQPAKLEDSAVYLCASSLGAPLFAFFGQGTRLTVV.

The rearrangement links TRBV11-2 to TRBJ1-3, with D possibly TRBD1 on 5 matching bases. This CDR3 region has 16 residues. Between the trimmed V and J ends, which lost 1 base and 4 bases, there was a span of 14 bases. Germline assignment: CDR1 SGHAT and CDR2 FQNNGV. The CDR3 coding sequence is TGTGCCAGCAGCTTAGTAACCAGGGCGCAGGGAAACACCATATATTTT. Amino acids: CASSLVTRAQGNTIYF. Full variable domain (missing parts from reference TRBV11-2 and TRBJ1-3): EAGVAQSPRYKIIEKRQSVAFWCNPISGHATLYWYQQILGQGPKLLIQFQNNGVVDDSQLPKDRFSAERLKGVDSTLKIQPAKLEDSAVYLCASSLVTRAQGNTIYFGEGSWLTVV.

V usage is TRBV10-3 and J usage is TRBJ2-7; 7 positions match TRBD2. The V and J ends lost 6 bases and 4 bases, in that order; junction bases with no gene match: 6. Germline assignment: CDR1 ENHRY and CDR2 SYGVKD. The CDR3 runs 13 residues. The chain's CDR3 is CAIRTGTTYEQYF. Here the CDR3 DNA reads TGTGCCATCAGGACCGGGACTACATACGAGCAGTACTTC.

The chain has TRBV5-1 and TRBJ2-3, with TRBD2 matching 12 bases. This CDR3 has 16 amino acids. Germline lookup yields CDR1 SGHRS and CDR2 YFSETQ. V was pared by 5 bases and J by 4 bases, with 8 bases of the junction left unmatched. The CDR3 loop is CASSLGRLAGADTQYF. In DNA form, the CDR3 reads TGCGCCAGCAGTTTAGGCCGACTAGCGGGAGCAGATACGCAGTATTTT.

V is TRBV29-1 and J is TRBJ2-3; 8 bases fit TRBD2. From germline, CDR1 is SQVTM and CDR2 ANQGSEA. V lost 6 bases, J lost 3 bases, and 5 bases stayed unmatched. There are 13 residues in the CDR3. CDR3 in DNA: TGCAGCGTGTTCGGGGGGGGAACAGATACGCAGTATTTT. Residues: CSVFGGGTDTQYF.

CDR3 nucleotides: TGTGCCAGCAGCTTGGAGGCAGGCGCCCAGCCCCAGCATTTT. Its translation: CASSLEAGAQPQHF. The chain couples TRBV5-5 to TRBJ1-5; D unresolved. The CDR3 sequence is 14 residues long. Germline loops: CDR1 SGHKS, CDR2 YYEKEE (reference sequence). V lost 0 bases, J lost 7 bases, and 11 bases lay in between.

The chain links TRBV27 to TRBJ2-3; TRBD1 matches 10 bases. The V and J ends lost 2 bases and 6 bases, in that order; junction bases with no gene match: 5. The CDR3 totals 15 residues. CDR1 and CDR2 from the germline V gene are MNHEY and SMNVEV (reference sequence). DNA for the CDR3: TGTGCCAGCAGTTTAAGGACAGGGGGTACCGATACGCAGTATTTT. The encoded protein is CASSLRTGGTDTQYF.

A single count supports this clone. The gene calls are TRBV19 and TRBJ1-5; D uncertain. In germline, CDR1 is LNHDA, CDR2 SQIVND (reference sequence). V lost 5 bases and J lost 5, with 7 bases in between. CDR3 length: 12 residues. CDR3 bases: TGTGCCAGTAGTCCACGGGATCAGCCCCAGCATTTT. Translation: CASSPRDQPQHF.

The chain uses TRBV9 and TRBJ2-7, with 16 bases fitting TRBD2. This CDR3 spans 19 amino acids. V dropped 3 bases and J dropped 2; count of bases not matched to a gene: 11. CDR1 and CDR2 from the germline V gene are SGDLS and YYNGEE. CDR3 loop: CASSARPGTSGREPYEQYF. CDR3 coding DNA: TGTGCCAGCAGCGCTCGACCCGGGACTAGCGGGAGGGAACCCTACGAGCAGTACTTC.

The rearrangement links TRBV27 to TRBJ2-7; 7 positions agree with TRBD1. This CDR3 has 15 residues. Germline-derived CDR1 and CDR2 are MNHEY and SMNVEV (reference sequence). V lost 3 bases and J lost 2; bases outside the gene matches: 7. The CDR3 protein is CASSFADRTTYEQYF. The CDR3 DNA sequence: TGTGCCAGCAGTTTCGCGGACAGGACGACCTACGAGCAGTACTTC.